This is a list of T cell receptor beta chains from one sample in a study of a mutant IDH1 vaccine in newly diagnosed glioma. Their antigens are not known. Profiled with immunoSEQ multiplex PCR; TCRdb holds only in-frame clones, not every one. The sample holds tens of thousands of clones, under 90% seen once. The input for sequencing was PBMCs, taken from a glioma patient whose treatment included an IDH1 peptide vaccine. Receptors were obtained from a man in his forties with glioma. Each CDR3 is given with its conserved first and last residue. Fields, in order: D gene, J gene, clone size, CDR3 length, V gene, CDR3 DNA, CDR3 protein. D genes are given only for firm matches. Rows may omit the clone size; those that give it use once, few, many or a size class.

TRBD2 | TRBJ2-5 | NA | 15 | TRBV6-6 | TGTGCCAGCAGTTACTCCGGGACTAGTTCAAAGTCCCAGTACTTC | CASSYSGTSSKSQYF
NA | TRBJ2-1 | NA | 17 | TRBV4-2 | TGTGCCAGCAGCCATAACCCGGGACTGGCCCGTTACAATGAGCAGTTCTTC | CASSHNPGLARYNEQFF
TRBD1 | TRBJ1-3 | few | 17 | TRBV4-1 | TGCGCCAGCAGCCAAGAGGGGAGGGGGCTCTCTGGAAACACCATATATTTT | CASSQEGRGLSGNTIYF
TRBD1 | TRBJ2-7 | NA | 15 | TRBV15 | TGTGCCACCAGCAGCCGGACAGGGGGTGAGCGCGAGCAGTACTTC | CATSSRTGGEREQYF
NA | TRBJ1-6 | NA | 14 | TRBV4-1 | TGCGCCAGCAGCCAAGTGGGTTTTGGTTCACCCCTCCACTTT | CASSQVGFGSPLHF
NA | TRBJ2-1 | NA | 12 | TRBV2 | TGTGCCAGCAGAGGGACATACAATGAGCAGTTCTTC | CASRGTYNEQFF
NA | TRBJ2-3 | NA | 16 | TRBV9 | TGTGCCAGCAGCGTAGGGGCGGGGGCCTACACAGATACGCAGTATTTT | CASSVGAGAYTDTQYF
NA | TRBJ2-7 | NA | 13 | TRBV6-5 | TGTGCCAGCAGTTACGGAGGGCACTACGAGCAGTACTTC | CASSYGGHYEQYF
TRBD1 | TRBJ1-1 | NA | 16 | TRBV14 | TGTGCCAGCAGCTACAGGACAGGGAATATGAACACTGAAGCTTTCTTT | CASSYRTGNMNTEAFF
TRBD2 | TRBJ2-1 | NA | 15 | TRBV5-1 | TGCGCCAGCAGCATAGCGGGGGCCAGTTACGATGAGCAGTTCTTC | CASSIAGASYDEQFF
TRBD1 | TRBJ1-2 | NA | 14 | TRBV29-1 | TGCAGCGTGCCCGGGACAGGACTTTCCTATGGCTACACCTTC | CSVPGTGLSYGYTF
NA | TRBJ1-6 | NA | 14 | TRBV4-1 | TGCGCCAGCAGCCAAGAAACCGGCGATTCACCCCTCCACTTT | CASSQETGDSPLHF
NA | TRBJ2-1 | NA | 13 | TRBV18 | TGTGCCAGCTCACAACGGGAAGCCAATGAGCAGTTCTTC | CASSQREANEQFF
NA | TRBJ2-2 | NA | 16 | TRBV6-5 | TGTGCCAGCAGTCACTTCAGGAGCGGTGGCACCGGGGAGCTGTTTTTT | CASSHFRSGGTGELFF
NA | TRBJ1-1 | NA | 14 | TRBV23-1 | TGCGCCAGCAGCCTCAACGGGACGAACACTGAAGCTTTCTTT | CASSLNGTNTEAFF
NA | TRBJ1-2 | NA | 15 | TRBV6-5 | TGTGCCAGCAGTGCCGAGTTTCGGACAGCGTATGGCTACACCTTC | CASSAEFRTAYGYTF
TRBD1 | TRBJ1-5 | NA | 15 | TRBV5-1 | TGCGCCAGCAGCTTGCAAGGGGGCATAACTCAGCCCCAGCATTTT | CASSLQGGITQPQHF
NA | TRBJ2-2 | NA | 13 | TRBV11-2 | TGTGCCAGCAGCTTAGATCATGGCGGGGAGCTGTTTTTT | CASSLDHGGELFF
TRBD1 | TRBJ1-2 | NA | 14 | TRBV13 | TGTGCCAGCAGCTTGGGACAGGGGGCCGATGGCTACACCTTC | CASSLGQGADGYTF
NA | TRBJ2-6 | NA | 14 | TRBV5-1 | TGCGCCAGCAGCTTGGGTTTTGGGGCCAACGTCCTGACTTTC | CASSLGFGANVLTF
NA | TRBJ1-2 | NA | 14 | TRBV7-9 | TGTGCCAGCAGCTTAGAATGGAGGGACTATGGCTACACCTTC | CASSLEWRDYGYTF
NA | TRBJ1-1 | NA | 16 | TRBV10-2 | TGCGCCAGCAGTGAGTCCGGACTCTTGAGTCGTGCTGAAGCTTTCTTT | CASSESGLLSRAEAFF
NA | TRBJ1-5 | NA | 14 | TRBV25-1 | TGTGCCAGCAGTGAAGGACCGTTTAATCAGCCCCAGCATTTT | CASSEGPFNQPQHF
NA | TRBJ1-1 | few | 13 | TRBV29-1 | TGCAGCGGGGGCGTACAGCCGAACACTGAAGCTTTCTTT | CSGGVQPNTEAFF
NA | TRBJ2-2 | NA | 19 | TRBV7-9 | TGTGCCAGCAGCCCCCCACCGGTCGTGGCACCTTTTAACACCGGGGAGCTGTTTTTT | CASSPPPVVAPFNTGELFF
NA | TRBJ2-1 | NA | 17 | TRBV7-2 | TGTGCCAGCAGCTCCTACAGTACCGGGTCACCCTACAATGAGCAGTTCTTC | CASSSYSTGSPYNEQFF
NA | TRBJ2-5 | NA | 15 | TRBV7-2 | TGTGCCAGCAGGCCCCAGGGAACTATCCAAGAGACCCAGTACTTC | CASRPQGTIQETQYF
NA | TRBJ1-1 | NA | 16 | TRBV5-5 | TGTGCCAGCAGCTTGGTGCGGGGGACCCTGAACACTGAAGCTTTCTTT | CASSLVRGTLNTEAFF
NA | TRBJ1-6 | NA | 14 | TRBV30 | TGTGCCTGGACGGCGGGGGGCTACAATTCACCCCTCCACTTT | CAWTAGGYNSPLHF
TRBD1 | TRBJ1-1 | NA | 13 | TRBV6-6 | TGTGCCAGCAGATTGACAGGGGCCACTGAAGCTTTCTTT | CASRLTGATEAFF
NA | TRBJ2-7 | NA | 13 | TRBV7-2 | TGTGCCAGCAGCTTTAGACGGGCCTACGAGCAGTACTTC | CASSFRRAYEQYF
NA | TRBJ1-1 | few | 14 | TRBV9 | TGTGCCAGCAGCACCGCACACACGAACACTGAAGCTTTCTTT | CASSTAHTNTEAFF
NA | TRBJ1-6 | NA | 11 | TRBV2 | TGTGCCAGCGGGGCAGGTTCACCCCTCCACTTT | CASGAGSPLHF
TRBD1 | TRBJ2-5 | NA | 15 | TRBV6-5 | TGTGCCAGCAGTTACGGGGACAGGGACCCAGAGACCCAGTACTTC | CASSYGDRDPETQYF
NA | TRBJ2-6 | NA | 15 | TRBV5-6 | TGTGCCAGCAGCTTGCAGGGTTCTGGGGCCAACGTCCTGACTTTC | CASSLQGSGANVLTF